This T cell receptor (beta chain) was sequenced in a study of neoadjuvant nivolumab and ipilimumab in lung cancer (dated by TCRdb to the early 2020s). With regard to the full study: Intravenous nivolumab was dosed at 3 mg/kg on days 1, 15 and 29, and in the combination arm ipilimumab 1 mg/kg was added on day 1 only. Matched pretherapy and resected tumor pairs were analyzed for seven patients: four treated with nivolumab and three with nivolumab plus ipilimumab. The primary trial endpoint was the major pathologic response (MPR) rate in the intention-to-treat population in each study arm. The study compared TCR repertoires in pretherapy (baseline) peripheral blood with TCR repertoires in tumors resected at surgery following neoadjuvant immune checkpoint blockade. A total of roughly 45 patients with operable NSCLC were treated in the trial, with roughly 23 randomized to nivolumab monotherapy and about 20 randomized to nivolumab plus ipilimumab. Results and caveats for the whole study, not just this receptor: Tumor T-cell richness and clonality rose from pretherapy to surgery in three of three dual-therapy tumors but in only two of four nivolumab-treated tumors. Richness in tumors resected after neoadjuvant therapy showed a positive correlation with pretherapy blood TCR richness (Spearman R ≈ 0.78). No significant correlation was found between TCR clonality and pathologic tumor regression, and only one major-pathologic-response sample was available for the clonality analysis. Resected tumors had greater TCR richness and clonality than tumor-adjacent uninvolved lung, and increases were observed in more dual-therapy-treated tumors. TCR sequencing was performed in a small number of samples.

The germline ends are 4 bases apart after V is trimmed by 1 base and J by 1 base. Based on the germline V gene, the CDR1 and CDR2 sequences are MNHNS and SASEGT. Spanning cysteine to phenylalanine, the CDR3 consists of 13 amino acids. The retained sequence is limited to the CDR3, 39 bases, with the frame set at the first base. The library was prepared using the immunoSEQ multiplex PCR assay. In the original analysis: Richness and clonality were used to summarize the repertoires, and clones that significantly expanded or contracted between pre- and post-therapy samples were identified. In TCRdb, the immuneACCESS table is reduced to in-frame sequences with V and J assigned. These tables do not hold every clone; where another copy was compared, an unresolved V gene accounts for under half, and the others remain unexplained. That table furnishes V, J and clone size, whereas the DNA furnished D and trimming. The sample table records approximately 7,000 clones; approximately 76% of these occur just once. The ten largest clones add up to roughly 4.3% of the sample.

For this clone: Its antigen remains unidentified. Per-base qualities were not stored, and no clone one base away is much larger.

Explained via the paper, the time point label denotes: at surgical resection after neoadjuvant nivolumab +/- ipilimumab. Samples were obtained from the phase 2 randomized NEOSTAR trial, in which neoadjuvant nivolumab or nivolumab plus ipilimumab followed by surgery was tested in operable NSCLC. The sample was tumor tissue, taken after neoadjuvant nivolumab, alone or with ipilimumab, at or shortly before surgery. The rearrangement joined TRBV6-1 to TRBJ1-2, with the D gene uncertain. The receptor was isolated from an adult with non-small cell lung cancer. The encoded CDR3 is CASSEGINYGYTF. In nucleotides, the sequence is TGTGCCAGCAGTGAAGGAATTAACTATGGCTACACCTTC.